The count of the clone carrying this TCR beta chain is one. The antigen is undetermined. Additional DNA sequences in this sample encode the identical CDR3. Repertoires were generated with immunoSEQ multiplex PCR, while TCRdb's copy carries only in-frame clones and drops some. The table has tens of thousands of clones, about four fifths seen once. This sample stems from a study of a mutant IDH1 vaccine in newly diagnosed glioma. Across the study: A 62.5% male, around 40% female split and a mean age of around 37 years characterized treated patients. Before enrollment, patients got radiotherapy alone, temozolomide alone, or mostly the combination. General study findings and limits: The study observed vaccine-induced immune responses in roughly 93% of patients.

Noted time point: baseline, week 1 (first vaccination visit). Treatment here: pre-vaccination baseline after standard-of-care therapy. Each donor presented with a new WHO grade 3 or 4 astrocytoma that tested IDH1-mutant and showed ATRX loss. Trimming cost V 0 bases and J 4 bases, with 7 bases left between them. Per germline, CDR1 LGHNA and CDR2 YSLEER. This CDR3 has 13 residues. The V and J genes are TRBV4-3 and TRBJ2-7; a weak D match, TRBD2 (6 bases). Sequences were derived from PBMCs, sampled from a glioma patient treated with radiotherapy, temozolomide or both. The sequence was collected from a man between 18 and 29 years old with glioma. This chain's CDR3 is CASSQDGGYEQYF. The DNA of the CDR3 is TGCGCCAGCAGCCAAGATGGAGGGTACGAGCAGTACTTC.